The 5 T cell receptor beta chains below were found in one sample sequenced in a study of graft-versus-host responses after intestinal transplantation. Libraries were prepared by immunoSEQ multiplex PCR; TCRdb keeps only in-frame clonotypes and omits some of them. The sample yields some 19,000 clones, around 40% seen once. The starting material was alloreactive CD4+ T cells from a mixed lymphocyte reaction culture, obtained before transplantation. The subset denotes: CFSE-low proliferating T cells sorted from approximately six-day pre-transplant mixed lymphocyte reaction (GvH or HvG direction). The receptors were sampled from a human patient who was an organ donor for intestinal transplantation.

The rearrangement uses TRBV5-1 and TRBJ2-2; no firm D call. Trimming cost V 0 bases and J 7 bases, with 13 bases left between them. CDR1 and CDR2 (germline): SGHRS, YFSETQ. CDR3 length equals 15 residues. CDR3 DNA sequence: TGCGCCAGCAGCTTGGCTTCAGGAGTTGGCGGGGAGCTGTTTTTT. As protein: CASSLASGVGGELFF.

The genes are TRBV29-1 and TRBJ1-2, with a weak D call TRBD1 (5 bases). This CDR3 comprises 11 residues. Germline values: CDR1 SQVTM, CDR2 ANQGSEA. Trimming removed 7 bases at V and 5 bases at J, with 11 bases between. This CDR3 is CSGRWGYGYTF. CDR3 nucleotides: TGCAGCGGAAGATGGGGGTATGGCTACACCTTC.

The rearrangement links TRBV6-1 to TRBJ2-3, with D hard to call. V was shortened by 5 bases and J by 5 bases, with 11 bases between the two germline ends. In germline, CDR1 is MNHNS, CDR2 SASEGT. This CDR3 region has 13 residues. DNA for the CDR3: TGTGCCAGCAGTTTCATTTTCGGAGATACGCAGTATTTT. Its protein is CASSFIFGDTQYF.

CDR3 coding DNA: TGCGCCAGCAGCCAAGAGGGTCACCATAGCAATCAGCCCCAGCATTTT. Translating gives CASSQEGHHSNQPQHF. The chain is built from TRBV4-3 and TRBJ1-5; no clear D gene. The V gene's germline CDR1 is LGHNA and CDR2 YSLEER. Trimming stripped 0 bases from V and 0 bases from J, with 9 bases between. The CDR3 extends over 16 amino acids.

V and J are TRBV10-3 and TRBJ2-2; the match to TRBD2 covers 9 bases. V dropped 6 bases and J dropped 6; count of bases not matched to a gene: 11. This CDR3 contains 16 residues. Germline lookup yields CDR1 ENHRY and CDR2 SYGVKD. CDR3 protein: CAISGTSPSNAGELFF. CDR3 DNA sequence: TGTGCCATCAGCGGGACTAGCCCTTCAAACGCCGGGGAGCTGTTTTTT.